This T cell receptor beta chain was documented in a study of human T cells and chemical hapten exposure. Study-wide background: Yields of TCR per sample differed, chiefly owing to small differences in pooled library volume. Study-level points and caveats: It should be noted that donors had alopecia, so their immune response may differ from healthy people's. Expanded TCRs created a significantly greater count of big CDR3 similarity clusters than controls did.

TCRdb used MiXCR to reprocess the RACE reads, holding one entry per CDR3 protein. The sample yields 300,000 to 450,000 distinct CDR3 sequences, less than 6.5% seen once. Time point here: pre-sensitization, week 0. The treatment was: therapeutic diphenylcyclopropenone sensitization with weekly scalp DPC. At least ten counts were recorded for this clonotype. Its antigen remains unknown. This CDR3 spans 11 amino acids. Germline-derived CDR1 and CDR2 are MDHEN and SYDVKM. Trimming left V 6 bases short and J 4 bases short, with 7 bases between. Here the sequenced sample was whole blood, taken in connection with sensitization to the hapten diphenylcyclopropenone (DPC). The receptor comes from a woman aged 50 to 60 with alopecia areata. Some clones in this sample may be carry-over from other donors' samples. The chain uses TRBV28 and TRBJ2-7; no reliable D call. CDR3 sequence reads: CASSRKYEQYF. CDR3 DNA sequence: TGTGCCAGCAGCCGGAAGTACGAGCAGTACTTC.